The 14 T cell receptor beta chains below come from one sample, sequenced in a study of blood T cell repertoires in COVID-19. The table came from immunoSEQ multiplex PCR; TCRdb's copy has only in-frame clones and leaves some out. The data show a few hundred thousand clones, about 80% seen once. Sequencing was done on a sample of peripheral blood. All receptors come from a human donor with acute or convalescent COVID-19. The donor label of this sample is uncertain.

The chain carries TRBV6-5 and TRBJ1-6; maybe TRBD1 (5 bases). Germline values: CDR1 MNHEY, CDR2 SVGAGI. The CDR3 consists of 15 residues. V was cut by 6 bases and J by 7 bases, with 16 bases left in between. The CDR3 region has the DNA TGTGCCAGCAGCTACAGGTTATCAGGGAATTCACCCCTCCACTTT. Its protein is CASSYRLSGNSPLHF.

The rearrangement joins TRBV5-1 to TRBJ2-7; 13 bases align to TRBD2. The CDR3 extends over 16 amino acids. V gave up 5 bases and J gave up 3 bases; unmatched junction bases: 8. The germline V gene has CDR1 SGHRS and CDR2 YFSETQ. CDR3: CASRVGTSGVSYEQYF. The CDR3 DNA follows: TGCGCCAGCAGGGTAGGGACTAGCGGGGTGAGCTACGAGCAGTACTTC.

The chain combines TRBV9 with TRBJ1-2; 8 nucleotides line up with TRBD1. The CDR3 spans 16 residues. V lost 0 bases to trimming and J lost 4 bases; unmatched junction nucleotides: 8. CDR1 is SGDLS, CDR2 YYNGEE, per germline. CDR3 residues: CASSVGGTGSSYGYTF. CDR3 DNA: TGTGCCAGCAGCGTAGGCGGGACAGGATCCTCCTATGGCTACACCTTC.

Comments on this clone: The junction shows a germline mismatch at one end, possibly a read error. The V call is TRBV30, the J call TRBJ1-2; weak D call: TRBD1 (5 bases). Germline CDR1 and CDR2: GTSNPN and SVGIG (reference sequence). CDR3 size: 13 residues. The CDR3 nucleotides read TGTGCCTGGAGTTTAACGCGGGACGGCGGAATTCATTTC. It codes for CAWSLTRDGGIHF.

The rearrangement joins TRBV5-1 to TRBJ1-1; the match to TRBD1 covers 12 bases. There are 24 residues in the CDR3. V shed 2 bases, J shed 0 bases, and the junction held 26 bases outside the gene matches. Germline-derived CDR1 and CDR2 are SGHRS and YFSETQ. CDR3 DNA: TGCGCCAGCAGCTTATACCCTCAACAAACTCCGGGACAGGGGGCGCGAGTTGTGAACACTGAAGCTTTCTTT. Its protein is CASSLYPQQTPGQGARVVNTEAFF.

The V call is TRBV28, the J call TRBJ1-2; TRBD1 is a possible D gene (5 bases). CDR3 length equals 14 residues. Germline values: CDR1 MDHEN, CDR2 SYDVKM. V lost 5 bases, J lost 5 bases, and 15 bases lay in between. The CDR3 DNA is TGTGCCAGCAGTCTAGGGGCGGGGAGTTATGGCTACACCTTC. As protein: CASSLGAGSYGYTF.

The chain couples TRBV29-1 to TRBJ2-7, with 7 bases aligning to TRBD1. After removal of 7 bases from V and 5 bases from J, the junction contained 14 bases not matched to a gene. Looked up from germline, CDR1 is SQVTM and CDR2 is ANQGSEA. This CDR3 is built from 14 residues. CDR3: CSARQGRAKDEQYF. CDR3 bases: TGCAGCGCCAGACAGGGCCGGGCTAAGGACGAGCAGTACTTC.

The CDR3 bases are TGCGCCAGCAGTGAACGTCTGGCAGGGGTATACGAGCAGTACTTC. Its protein product is CASSERLAGVYEQYF. The rearrangement links TRBV10-2 to TRBJ2-7; the D gene is possibly TRBD1 (6 bases). The CDR3 contains 15 residues. V lost 3 bases and J 4 bases, leaving 16 bases between the germline ends. CDR1 WSHSY and CDR2 SAAADI come from the germline V gene.

This clone has a single count. The chain carries TRBV4-1 and TRBJ1-3, with 7 bases that match TRBD1. Per germline, CDR1 MGHRA and CDR2 YSYEKL. The CDR3 has 15 residues. Trimming cost V 4 bases and J 4 bases; bases outside gene matches: 7. CDR3 nucleotide sequence: TGCGCCAGCAGCCGAGCCGGGACAGAGGGAAACACCATATATTTT. Translation: CASSRAGTEGNTIYF.

This clone turned up a few times. V and J are TRBV6-6 and TRBJ1-1, with 12 bases fitting TRBD1. V lost 7 bases and J lost 4; bases outside the gene matches: 7. The CDR3 has 15 amino acids. Germline CDR1 reads MNHNY; CDR2 reads SVGAGI (reference sequence). This chain's CDR3 is CASTIRGQGATEAFF. The CDR3 nucleotides are TGTGCCAGCACCATAAGGGGACAGGGGGCCACTGAAGCTTTCTTT.

This clone was detected a few times. The genes are TRBV19 and TRBJ2-2, with 7 bases matching TRBD2. After removal of 9 bases from V and 3 bases from J, the junction contained 4 bases not matched to a gene. Germline CDR1 LNHDA, CDR2 SQIVND (reference sequence). The CDR3 has 13 residues. CDR3 residues: CASGRRDTGELFF. The CDR3 DNA sequence: TGTGCCAGCGGGAGGAGGGACACCGGGGAGCTGTTTTTT.

This clone has a handful of counts. The chain couples TRBV28 to TRBJ2-5, with TRBD1 matching 7 bases. The V gene end was trimmed by 4 bases and the J gene end by 2 bases; junction bases not matched to a gene: 7. This CDR3 has 15 residues. The V gene's germline CDR1 is MDHEN and CDR2 SYDVKM. The CDR3 nucleotides read TGTGCCAGCAGTTGGGCCGACAGGGAACAAGAGACCCAGTACTTC. As protein: CASSWADREQETQYF.

The chain links TRBV30 to TRBJ2-1, with 13 bases that match TRBD2. The CDR3 is 16 residues long. The V and J ends lost 1 base and 9 bases, in that order; junction bases with no gene match: 9. Germline V gene data show CDR1 as GTSNPN and CDR2 as SVGIG (reference sequence). The CDR3 sequence is CAWSGLGLAGVSEQFF. The CDR3 DNA reads TGTGCCTGGAGTGGGTTAGGACTAGCGGGAGTTAGTGAGCAGTTCTTC.

V usage is TRBV15 and J usage is TRBJ1-1, with D perhaps TRBD1 (5 bases). The V gene's germline CDR1 is LNHNV and CDR2 YYDKDF (reference sequence). This CDR3 spans 13 amino acids. The V end was cut by 7 bases, the J end by 5 bases, with 14 bases between. The CDR3 region has the DNA TGTGCCACCAAAGCGCAGGGTGATACTGAAGCTTTCTTT. Encoded protein: CATKAQGDTEAFF.